A selection of T cell receptor beta chains follows, all from one sample in a study of immune evolution from preneoplasia to lung adenocarcinoma. The repertoire was sequenced with immunoSEQ multiplex PCR; TCRdb's copy has only in-frame clones and lacks some. The table records under 45,000 clones, roughly four fifths of them present only once. Specimen: FFPE invasive lung adenocarcinoma tissue. The receptors originated from a person aged 55 to 70 with lung adenocarcinoma. Each CDR3 is given with its conserved first and last residue. The D gene is left open where the match is weak. Where a row states a size, it is once, few, many or the class of an expanded clone; other rows omit it.

>TRBJ2-5|TRBD1|TRBV29-1|once
CSVAYPGTGETQYF
TGCAGCGTGGCCTACCCCGGGACAGGGGAGACCCAGTACTTC
>TRBJ2-7|-|TRBV28|-
CASSSQTLREGVSYEQYF
TGTGCCAGCAGTTCCCAAACTCTCCGTGAGGGGGTCTCCTACGAGCAGTACTTC
>TRBJ1-2|-|TRBV28|-
CASRQLQGGYTF
TGTGCCAGCAGACAGCTGCAGGGGGGCTACACCTTC
>TRBJ1-1|-|TRBV21-1|-
CASSETTRGSEAFF
TGTGCCAGCAGCGAAACAACCAGGGGGAGCGAAGCTTTCTTT
>TRBJ1-5|-|TRBV2|-
CASRTPGQPNQPQHF
TGTGCCAGCAGGACCCCGGGCCAGCCGAATCAGCCCCAGCATTTT
>TRBJ1-2|TRBD1|TRBV7-2|-
CASSIQGKGYGYTF
TGTGCCAGCAGCATACAGGGGAAGGGCTATGGCTACACCTTC
>TRBJ2-1|-|TRBV11-1|once
CASRTGVGYNEQFF
TGTGCCAGTCGGACGGGGGTGGGCTACAATGAGCAGTTCTTC
>TRBJ2-5|TRBD2|TRBV25-1|few
CASSASTSGEETQYF
TGTGCCAGCAGTGCCTCGACTAGCGGGGAAGAGACCCAGTACTTC
>TRBJ2-3|TRBD1|TRBV2|-
CASSVRDSQLRDTQYF
TGTGCCAGCAGTGTTCGGGACAGTCAGTTGCGAGATACGCAGTATTTT
>TRBJ2-2|TRBD1|TRBV19|-
CASSIRGQGARTGELFF
TGTGCCAGTAGTATTCGGGGGCAGGGGGCTCGGACCGGGGAGCTGTTTTTT
>TRBJ2-7|TRBD1|TRBV9|-
CASSEGQGAYEQYF
TGTGCCAGCAGCGAGGGACAGGGGGCCTACGAGCAGTACTTC
>TRBJ2-4|-|TRBV28|-
CASSLQGGNIQYF
TGTGCCAGCAGCCTCCAGGGGGGAAACATTCAGTACTTC
>TRBJ2-7|-|TRBV30|once
CAWSSWTVPYEQYF
TGTGCCTGGAGTTCTTGGACAGTTCCCTACGAGCAGTACTTC
>TRBJ2-7|TRBD2|TRBV30|-
CAWSVGLANEQYF
TGTGCCTGGAGTGTAGGACTAGCGAACGAGCAGTACTTC
>TRBJ1-1|-|TRBV19|-
CASRRQDTEAFF
TGTGCCAGTAGGCGACAGGACACTGAAGCTTTCTTT
>TRBJ2-7|TRBD1|TRBV7-2|-
CASSVSGTATYEQYF
TGTGCCAGCAGCGTGTCCGGGACAGCAACCTACGAGCAGTACTTC
>TRBJ2-5|TRBD2|TRBV7-2|-
CASTQTSGGPQETQYF
TGTGCCAGCACCCAGACTAGCGGGGGACCGCAAGAGACCCAGTACTTC
>TRBJ1-1|-|TRBV28|-
CASLGTENTEAFF
TGTGCCAGCTTGGGGACGGAGAACACTGAAGCTTTCTTT
>TRBJ1-5|-|TRBV27|-
CASSLLGGNQPQHF
TGTGCCAGCAGTTTATTGGGGGGCAATCAGCCCCAGCATTTT
>TRBJ2-1|-|TRBV7-9|once
CASSPPPGQNHNEQFF
TGTGCCAGCAGCCCTCCGCCGGGCCAGAACCACAATGAGCAGTTCTTC
>TRBJ1-3|-|TRBV5-1|-
CASSLSGPAGNTIYF
TGCGCCAGCAGCTTGTCGGGACCTGCTGGAAACACCATATATTTT
>TRBJ2-1|TRBD1|TRBV11-2|-
CASSLGGTGKNNEQFF
TGTGCCAGCAGCTTGGGCGGGACAGGCAAAAACAATGAGCAGTTCTTC
>TRBJ2-7|TRBD1|TRBV7-6|-
CASSLDQGQGPGEQYF
TGTGCCAGCAGCTTAGACCAAGGACAGGGGCCTGGGGAGCAGTACTTC